The sequence of this TCR beta chain was determined in a study of cytomegalovirus exposure and HLA in healthy donors. In the study overall: In an early release, HLA-typed donors contributed tens of millions of unique TCR sequences.

The PCR made use of 60 Vbeta and 13 Jbeta primers. The data were produced by immunoSEQ multiplex PCR, yet TCRdb's version contains in-frame clones alone and is incomplete. The sample table sets out 53,000 or so clones. Study results and caveats: Being productive about 90% or about 30% of the time was typical of most TCR beta V segments in an earlier analysis. A few CMV-associated chains proved CMV antigen-specific in vitro. CMV serostatus was the only recorded immune exposure for donors.

Notes on this clone: Its antigen is currently unknown.

Trimming pared 2 bases from V and 5 bases from J, leaving 16 bases between. This CDR3 has 16 amino acids. Germline V gene sequence: CDR1 LNHDA, CDR2 SQIVND (reference sequence). This clonotype was obtained from a man younger than 35 in good health and CMV-seropositive. This chain connects TRBV19 to TRBJ2-1; D is unclear. Sequencing used PBMCs. Here the CDR3 DNA reads TGTGCCAGTAGTATAAGAGGCCGAATCGGTAACAATGAGCAGTTCTTC. Protein: CASSIRGRIGNNEQFF.